One and the same sample provided the 10 T cell receptor beta chains below, sequenced in a study of early T cells in non-severe SARS-CoV-2 infection (dated by TCRdb to 2020 to 2022). Library prep was done by 5' RACE. TCRdb lists the instrument as NextSeq 500. TCRdb redid the processing of the public reads, applying fastp at Q25 and MiXCR, and retained in-frame beta chains. Here each entry gathers all rows of one CDR3 protein and keeps the most common genes and DNA. Recorded for this sample are roughly 80,000 distinct CDR3 sequences; over 12% of them occurred a single time. The ten top clones hold around 3.3% of the sample. The sequenced material came from whole blood. The receptors derive from an adult who was a healthcare worker with PCR-confirmed SARS-CoV-2 infection or an uninfected control (not recorded which).

This clonotype was picked up many times. As DNA, the CDR3 is TGTGCCTGGAGCCGGGCAGTAAGCGGAGGCACAGATACGCAGTATTTT. Encoded protein: CAWSRAVSGGTDTQYF. The chain uses TRBV30 and TRBJ2-3; D perhaps matches TRBD2 (5 bases). The CDR3 has 16 residues. V was clipped by 3 bases and J by 1 base, with 17 bases between them. Germline CDR1 is GTSNPN and CDR2 is SVGIG (reference sequence).

This clonotype was detected a few times. The J gene is TRBJ2-1, the V gene TRBV10-3; D tentatively reads TRBD1 or TRBD2 (5 bases each). This CDR3 spans 14 amino acids. Germline V lookup: CDR1 ENHRY, CDR2 SYGVKD. Deletions cut 6 bases from V and 1 base from J, with 10 bases between. The CDR3: CAIRGTGSYNEQFF. CDR3 DNA: TGTGCCATCAGGGGGACGGGATCCTACAATGAGCAGTTCTTC.

This clonotype has a count of ten or more. The rearrangement uses TRBV20-1 and TRBJ2-5; the match to TRBD2 covers 11 bases. The junction had 3 bases not matched to a gene; V was cut back by 6 bases and J by 3 bases. In germline, CDR1 is DFQATT, CDR2 SNEGSKA (reference sequence). CDR3 size: 13 residues. Written as DNA, the CDR3 is TGCAGTGCCAGACTAGCGGGGAAAGAGACCCAGTACTTC. Its protein is CSARLAGKETQYF.

This clonotype was seen a handful of times. Here the CDR3 reads CASSPSATDNTDTQYF. The CDR3 coding sequence is TGTGCCAGCAGCCCCTCCGCAACAGACAACACAGATACGCAGTATTTT. V and J are TRBV11-2 and TRBJ2-3; D is unresolved. Germline V CDR1 and CDR2: SGHAT, FQNNGV. The CDR3 length is 16 residues. V lost 5 bases and J lost 2, with 17 bases in between.

The sample holds many counts of this clonotype. V gene TRBV12-3 or TRBV12-4 combines with J gene TRBJ1-2; D is undetermined. Trimming stripped 5 bases from V and 5 bases from J, with 9 bases between. This CDR3 comprises 12 residues. The CDR3 sequence: CASSALGYGYTF. The CDR3 DNA is TGTGCCAGCAGTGCACTGGGGTATGGCTACACCTTC.

The table lists this clonotype with many counts. This sequence joins TRBV4-1 and TRBJ2-3; 16 positions match TRBD2. The trim removed 0 bases at V and 0 bases at J, leaving 6 bases unmatched. Germline V gene lookup returns CDR1 MGHRA and CDR2 YSYEKL. This CDR3 is 20 amino acids long. CDR3 protein: CASSQDPGLAGGPSTDTQYF. Here the CDR3 DNA reads TGCGCCAGCAGCCAAGATCCGGGACTAGCGGGAGGGCCTAGCACAGATACGCAGTATTTT.

The rearrangement joins TRBV12-3 or TRBV12-4 to TRBJ2-5; D remains unclear. The CDR3 loop spans 11 amino acids. V was clipped by 6 bases and J by 9 bases, with 11 bases between them. The CDR3 DNA follows: TGTGCCAGCAGGATCGGGTCCGCCCAGTACTTC. Translated: CASRIGSAQYF.

This chain's CDR3 is CASSLSRKETQYF. CDR3 DNA sequence: TGCGCCAGCAGCTTGTCTAGGAAAGAGACCCAGTACTTC. This chain connects TRBV5-1 to TRBJ2-5; no clear D gene. Trimming removed 1 base at V and 3 bases at J, with 7 bases between. From germline, CDR1 is SGHRS and CDR2 YFSETQ. The CDR3 is 13 residues long. The variable domain in full, completed from reference TRBV5-1 and TRBJ2-5, reads KAGVTQTPRYLIKTRGQQVTLSCSPISGHRSVSWYQQTPGQGLQFLFEYFSETQRNKGNFPGRFSGRQFSNSRSEMNVSTLELGDSALYLCASSLSRKETQYFGPGTRLLVL.

This clonotype has ten or more counts. V usage is TRBV12-3 or TRBV12-4 and J usage is TRBJ1-2; no definite D call. The CDR3 extends over 13 amino acids. Trimming pared 3 bases from V and 7 bases from J, leaving 12 bases between. The CDR3 protein is CASSFKVFGGYTF. DNA for the CDR3: TGTGCCAGCAGTTTCAAGGTTTTTGGTGGCTACACCTTC.

V usage is TRBV9 and J usage is TRBJ2-3; D gene uncertain. V was clipped by 0 bases and J by 6 bases, with 8 bases between them. CDR1 SGDLS and CDR2 YYNGEE come from the germline V gene. The CDR3 covers 13 residues. The CDR3 DNA follows: TGTGCCAGCAGCGTAGGGACCCGGGATACGCAGTATTTT. It specifies CASSVGTRDTQYF.